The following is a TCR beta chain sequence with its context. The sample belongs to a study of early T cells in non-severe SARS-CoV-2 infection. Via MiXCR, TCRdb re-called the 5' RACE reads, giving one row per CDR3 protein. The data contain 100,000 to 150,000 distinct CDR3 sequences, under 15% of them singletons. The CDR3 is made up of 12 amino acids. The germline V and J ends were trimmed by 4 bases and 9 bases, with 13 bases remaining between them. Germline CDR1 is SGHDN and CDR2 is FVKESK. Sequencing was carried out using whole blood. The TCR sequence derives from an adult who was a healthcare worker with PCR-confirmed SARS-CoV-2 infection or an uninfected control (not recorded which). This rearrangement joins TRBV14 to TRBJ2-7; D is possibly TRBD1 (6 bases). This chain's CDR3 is CASSPGWGLQYF. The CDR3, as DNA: TGTGCCAGCAGCCCGGGATGGGGGCTGCAGTACTTC.